This T cell receptor (beta chain) was profiled in a study of blood T cell repertoires in COVID-19. Study overall: PBMCs, B-cell-depleted T cells, or T cells provided the cDNA or gDNA that made up the material.

This clone is a singleton in its sample. In the original workflow: Estimation of nucleated cell counts relied on the amplification of reference gene primers. Sequencing was performed with immunoSEQ multiplex PCR; in TCRdb, only in-frame clones are kept and a portion is missing. Clone size and the V and J calls come from that table; the DNA yielded D and trimming. Among about 160,000 clones, over 80% were seen once, and the ten largest hold 3.5% to 5%. CDR3 length equals 13 residues. Germline lookup yields CDR1 GTSNPN and CDR2 SVGIG (reference sequence). Trimming stripped 1 base from V and 7 bases from J, with 11 bases between.

The chain links TRBV30 to TRBJ1-5; D unresolved. This receptor was obtained from a woman aged 50 to 60 with acute or convalescent COVID-19. The source material was peripheral blood. In nucleotides, the CDR3 is TGTGCCTGGAGTGGGGAGAGCGGGCAGCCCCAGCATTTT. Protein sequence: CAWSGESGQPQHF.